Listed below are T cell receptor beta chains from one sample, sequenced in a study of blood T cells in healthy people across ages. Via MiXCR, TCRdb re-called the 5' RACE reads, giving one row per CDR3 protein. The table records fewer than 2,000,000 distinct CDR3 sequences, about two fifths of them present only once. Sequencing was done on a sample of blood. The receptors shown here come from a human donor in good health. The CDR3 runs from the conserved cysteine through the conserved F or W. Fields, in order: J gene, D gene, clone size, V gene, CDR3 protein, CDR3 DNA. The D gene is left open where the match is weak. The size entry is marked missing in some rows and otherwise reads once, few, many or a size class.

J: TRBJ2-5
D: .
size: .
V: TRBV10-3
CDR3: CAIRSVGGHGETQYF
DNA: TGTGCCATCCGCTCCGTGGGGGGGCACGGGGAGACCCAGTACTTC

J: TRBJ2-7
D: TRBD1
size: .
V: TRBV20-1
CDR3: CSASGGQASYEQYF
DNA: TGCAGTGCTAGCGGAGGACAGGCGTCCTACGAGCAGTACTTC

J: TRBJ2-3
D: TRBD2
size: few
V: TRBV7-3
CDR3: CASSLSSGTGTDTQYF
DNA: TGTGCCAGCAGCTTATCTAGCGGGACGGGCACAGATACGCAGTATTTT

J: TRBJ1-5
D: TRBD1
size: .
V: TRBV6-2/TRBV6-3
CDR3: CASSYTGTGTGSQPQHF
DNA: TGTGCCAGCAGTTACACCGGTACCGGGACAGGGAGCCAGCCCCAGCATTTT

J: TRBJ2-1
D: .
size: .
V: TRBV10-3
CDR3: CAISEDSYNEQFF
DNA: TGTGCCATCAGTGAAGACTCTTACAATGAGCAGTTCTTC

J: TRBJ2-7
D: .
size: .
V: TRBV7-2
CDR3: CASSFPTTGPRADLKRYF
DNA: TGTGCCAGCAGCTTTCCCACCACGGGGCCCAGGGCAGACTTGAAGCGGTACTTC

J: TRBJ2-1
D: TRBD2
size: .
V: TRBV20-1
CDR3: CSAPGLGLENEQFF
DNA: TGCAGTGCTCCGGGACTAGGACTGGAGAATGAGCAGTTCTTC

J: TRBJ1-5
D: .
size: .
V: TRBV29-1
CDR3: CSVAGAHGQPQHF
DNA: TGCAGCGTTGCAGGGGCACATGGGCAGCCCCAGCATTTT

J: TRBJ2-3
D: TRBD2
size: .
V: TRBV18
CDR3: CASSASGGAEDTQYF
DNA: TGTGCCAGCTCAGCCAGCGGGGGGGCTGAAGATACGCAGTATTTT

J: TRBJ2-1
D: TRBD2
size: .
V: TRBV5-1
CDR3: CASTVRDYIYNEQFF
DNA: TGCGCCAGCACCGTCCGGGACTACATTTACAATGAGCAGTTCTTC